The 20 T cell receptor beta chains below come from one sample, sequenced in a study of T cells in Graves' hyperthyroidism and ophthalmopathy. Researchers took RNA transcripts and amplified the TCR beta CDR3 regions from them. Researchers ran a first-round RT-PCR on the TCR CDR3 using the HTBI primer set. TCRdb re-called the multiplex PCR reads through MiXCR, storing one row per CDR3 protein. The repertoire holds around 340,000 distinct CDR3 sequences, with about 18% as singletons. Specimen: blood. The receptors derive from a woman in her 30s with Graves' hyperthyroidism that later progressed to Graves' ophthalmopathy.

This clonotype was detected ten times or more. This chain links TRBV30 with TRBJ2-7; 8 bases agree with TRBD2. V was clipped by 0 bases and J by 3 bases; unmatched bases: 4. Germline CDR1 is GTSNPN and CDR2 is SVGIG (reference sequence). The CDR3 consists of 14 residues. CDR3 in amino acids: CAWSVEAGVYEQYF. CDR3 bases: TGTGCCTGGAGTGTCGAAGCGGGGGTCTACGAGCAGTACTTC.

This clonotype was observed many times. The gene calls are TRBV2 and TRBJ1-1; D not resolved. The CDR3 covers 13 residues. Between the trimmed V and J ends, which lost 8 bases and 7 bases, there was a span of 17 bases. Germline assignment: CDR1 SNHLY and CDR2 FYNNEI. CDR3 loop: CASGGEGINEAFF. The DNA of the CDR3 is TGTGCCAGCGGCGGGGAAGGGATAAATGAAGCTTTCTTT.

This clonotype was found a few times. The chain joins TRBV6-2 or TRBV6-3 to TRBJ2-3, with D perhaps assigned TRBD1 or TRBD2 (5 bases each). The CDR3 covers 17 residues. CDR1 and CDR2 from the germline V gene are MNHEY and SVGEGT. The V gene lost 0 bases and the J gene lost 3 bases, with 16 bases spanning the gap. The CDR3 DNA reads as TGTGCCAGCAGTTACTCGACAATGGGGGTCGGGACAGATACGCAGTATTTT. Translation: CASSYSTMGVGTDTQYF.

This clonotype has at least ten counts. The genes are TRBV3-1 and TRBJ1-1, with D maybe TRBD1 (5 bases). The CDR3 has 15 amino acids. V was pared by 3 bases and J by 4 bases, with 15 bases between. Germline lookup yields CDR1 LGHDT and CDR2 YNNKEL (reference sequence). The CDR3 loop reads CASSQDIGGGTEAFF. The CDR3 nucleotides are TGTGCCAGCAGCCAGGACATCGGGGGAGGCACTGAAGCTTTCTTT. Filled out from reference TRBV3-1 and TRBJ1-1, the complete variable domain reads DTAVSQTPKYLVTQMGNDKSIKCEQNLGHDTMYWYKQDSKKFLKIMFSYNNKELIINETVPNRFSPKSPDKAHLNLHINSLELGDSAVYFCASSQDIGGGTEAFFGQGTRLTVV.

This clonotype was recorded at least ten times. This chain links TRBV7-9 with TRBJ2-2; unclear D gene. The CDR3 sequence is 14 residues long. The germline V and J ends were trimmed by 0 bases and 6 bases, with 8 bases remaining between them. Germline CDR1 is SEHNR and CDR2 is FQNEAQ (reference sequence). CDR3 DNA: TGTGCCAGCAGCTTAGCCCGGGTTGCCGGGGAGCTGTTTTTT. It yields the protein CASSLARVAGELFF.

This clonotype came up many times. The CDR3 spells CASSLGGGTDEFF. Written as DNA, the CDR3 is TGTGCCAGCAGTTTAGGGGGGGGGACCGACGAGTTCTTC. This chain joins TRBV12-3 or TRBV12-4 and TRBJ2-1, with 7 bases aligning to TRBD2. The V segment lost 1 base and the J segment 14 bases; nucleotides outside the gene matches: 8. This CDR3 is 13 amino acids long.

The rearrangement uses TRBV5-1 and TRBJ2-2, with D perhaps matching TRBD2 (6 bases). This CDR3 contains 16 residues. V dropped 1 base and J dropped 7 bases, with 17 bases sitting between them. The germline V gene has CDR1 SGHRS and CDR2 YFSETQ. The chain's CDR3 is CASSLLQLAYGGELFF. DNA for the CDR3: TGCGCCAGCAGCTTGTTGCAGCTAGCGTATGGCGGGGAGCTGTTTTTT.

This clonotype was detected ten times or more. The gene calls are TRBV6-1 and TRBJ2-5, with TRBD1 identical over 7 bases. V shed 4 bases, J shed 2 bases, and the junction held 4 bases outside the gene matches. Germline V gives CDR1 MNHNS, CDR2 SASEGT. The CDR3 has 14 residues. CDR3 region: CASSGGTEQETQYF. DNA of the CDR3: TGTGCCAGCAGTGGGGGGACAGAGCAAGAGACCCAGTACTTC.

Ten or more counts support this clonotype. The J gene is TRBJ2-1, the V gene TRBV5-1; possible D gene TRBD2, 5 bases. V lost 2 bases, J lost 5 bases, and 14 bases lay in between. Germline CDR1 and CDR2: SGHRS and YFSETQ. The CDR3 has 15 amino acids. The DNA of the CDR3 is TGCGCCAGCAGCTTAGTTCCGGCGGGCAACAATGAGCAGTTCTTC. Translated: CASSLVPAGNNEQFF.

Note on this clonotype: This may come from a read error, since a much larger clone is one base off. Without the conserved terminal phenylalanine or tryptophan, this CDR3 likely stems from a read error. The chain joins TRBV6-5 to TRBJ2-5, with D possibly being TRBD2 (6 bases). V lost 0 bases and J lost 4, with 12 bases in between. This CDR3 spans 15 amino acids. Germline assignment: CDR1 MNHEY and CDR2 SVGAGI. The chain's CDR3 is CASSYSSLARETQYI. CDR3 coding DNA: TGTGCCAGCAGTTACTCATCGCTAGCGCGAGAGACCCAGTACATC.

This clonotype was counted ten times or more. The CDR3 here is CACRQGNTEAFF. For the CDR3, the DNA is TGTGCCTGTAGACAGGGGAACACTGAAGCTTTCTTT. V usage is TRBV30 and J usage is TRBJ1-1; 7 bases match TRBD1. The V segment lost 6 bases and the J segment 1 base; nucleotides outside the gene matches: 2. The CDR3 has 12 amino acids. Germline V gene lookup returns CDR1 GTSNPN and CDR2 SVGIG (reference sequence).

This chain connects TRBV7-9 to TRBJ2-7, with a tentative D call TRBD1 (6 bases). The germline V and J ends were trimmed by 5 bases and 3 bases, with 17 bases remaining between them. The CDR3 is made up of 15 amino acids. CDR1 SEHNR and CDR2 FQNEAQ come from the germline V gene (reference sequence). CDR3 in DNA: TGTGCCAGCAGCCCAGACAGGTTGGGAAACTACGAGCAGTACTTC. The encoded protein is CASSPDRLGNYEQYF.

This clonotype was counted at least ten times. An end of the junction does not agree with germline; a read error may underlie this. As DNA, the CDR3 is TGTGCCAGCAGTTTAGGGCTAGCGGGGGGGTCCTACGAGCAGTACTTC. It specifies CASSLGLAGGSYEQYF. V is TRBV5-1 and J is TRBJ2-7; TRBD2 matches at 12 bases. Germline V CDR1 and CDR2: SGHRS, YFSETQ. This CDR3 region has 16 residues.

The chain employs TRBV5-1 and TRBJ1-2; TRBD1 agrees at 12 bases. The V gene end was trimmed by 7 bases and the J gene end by 4 bases; junction bases not matched to a gene: 11. The germline V gene has CDR1 SGHRS and CDR2 YFSETQ. This CDR3 has 16 residues. CDR3 in amino acids: CASYDRGTGGVYGYTF. The CDR3 DNA follows: TGCGCCAGCTACGACCGGGGGACAGGGGGCGTCTATGGCTACACCTTC. Variable domain in full (rest from reference TRBV5-1 and TRBJ1-2): KAGVTQTPRYLIKTRGQQVTLSCSPISGHRSVSWYQQTPGQGLQFLFEYFSETQRNKGNFPGRFSGRQFSNSRSEMNVSTLELGDSALYLCASYDRGTGGVYGYTFGSGTRLTVV.

This clonotype showed up many times. This sequence joins TRBV6-1 and TRBJ2-2, with TRBD2 matching over 11 bases. Trimming removed 10 bases from V and 7 bases from J; junction bases left unmatched: 11. CDR1 MNHNS and CDR2 SASEGT come from the germline V gene. This CDR3 region has 15 residues. In DNA form, the CDR3 reads TGTGCCATCTCCGAGGCTAGCGGGGGGATCGGGGAGCTGTTTTTT. Translating it yields CAISEASGGIGELFF.

The J gene is TRBJ2-3, the V gene TRBV5-1, with D perhaps assigned TRBD1 or TRBD2 (6 bases each). The CDR3 length is 13 residues. Per the germline V gene, CDR1 is SGHRS and CDR2 is YFSETQ. Between the trimmed V and J ends, which lost 7 bases and 3 bases, there was a span of 12 bases. As DNA, the CDR3 is TGCGCCAGCGGTGGAGGGGGTACAGATACGCAGTATTTT. Translated, it gives CASGGGGTDTQYF.

The chain combines TRBV10-2 with TRBJ2-5; the D gene is possibly TRBD2 (6 bases). The germline V gene has CDR1 WSHSY and CDR2 SAAADI. The CDR3 has 17 residues. V was pared by 0 bases and J by 5 bases, with 19 bases between. This CDR3 is CASSESAVGTSRETQYF. CDR3 sequence (DNA): TGCGCCAGCAGTGAGTCAGCAGTGGGAACTAGCAGGGAGACCCAGTACTTC.

This clonotype was picked up a small number of times. The rearrangement uses TRBV20-1 and TRBJ1-3, with 7 positions matching TRBD1. This CDR3 is 15 amino acids long. The V gene's germline CDR1 is DFQATT and CDR2 SNEGSKA (reference sequence). V shed 3 bases and J 2 bases; nucleotides not matched to a gene: 7. The CDR3 DNA sequence: TGCAGTGCTAGTGGGGACAGAGGAGCTGGAAACACCATATATTTT. Translating gives CSASGDRGAGNTIYF.

This clonotype was detected ten times or more. This rearrangement joins TRBV2 to TRBJ2-7; a weak D match, TRBD2 (6 bases). This CDR3 spans 14 amino acids. Trimming pared 8 bases from V and 0 bases from J, leaving 14 bases between. Germline CDR1 reads SNHLY; CDR2 reads FYNNEI. CDR3 bases: TGTGCCAGCGTGACGGGGGAACCCTCCTACGAGCAGTACTTC. It encodes CASVTGEPSYEQYF.

This clonotype was seen repeatedly, ten times or more. The chain has TRBV12-3 or TRBV12-4 and TRBJ1-2, with 8 nucleotides matching TRBD1. The ends lost 7 bases at V and 0 bases at J; junction bases unmatched: 16. The CDR3 totals 18 residues. This CDR3 is CASTQKRTGLFPNYGYTF. The CDR3 DNA reads TGTGCCAGCACCCAAAAACGGACAGGGTTATTTCCTAACTATGGCTACACCTTC.